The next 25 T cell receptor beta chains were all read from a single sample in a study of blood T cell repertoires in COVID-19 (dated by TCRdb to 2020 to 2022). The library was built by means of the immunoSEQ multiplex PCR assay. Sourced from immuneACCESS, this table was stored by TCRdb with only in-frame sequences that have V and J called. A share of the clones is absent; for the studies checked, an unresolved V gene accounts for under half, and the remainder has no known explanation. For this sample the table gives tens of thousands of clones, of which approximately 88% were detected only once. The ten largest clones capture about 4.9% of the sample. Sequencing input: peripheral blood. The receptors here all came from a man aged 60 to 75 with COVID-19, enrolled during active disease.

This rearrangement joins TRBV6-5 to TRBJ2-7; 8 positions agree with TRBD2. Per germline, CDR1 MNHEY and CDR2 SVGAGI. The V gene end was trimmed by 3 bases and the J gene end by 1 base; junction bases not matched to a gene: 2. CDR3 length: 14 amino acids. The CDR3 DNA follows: TGTGCCAGCAGTTATACTAGCGGTTCCTACGAGCAGTACTTC. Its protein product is CASSYTSGSYEQYF.

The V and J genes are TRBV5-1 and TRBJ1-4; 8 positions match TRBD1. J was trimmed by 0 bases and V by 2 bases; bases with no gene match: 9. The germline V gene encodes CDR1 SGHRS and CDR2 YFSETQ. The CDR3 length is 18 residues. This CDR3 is CASSFFGDRTATNEKLFF. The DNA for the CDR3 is TGCGCCAGCAGCTTTTTTGGGGACAGGACCGCAACTAATGAAAAACTGTTTTTT. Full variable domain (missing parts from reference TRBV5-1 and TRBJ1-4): KAGVTQTPRYLIKTRGQQVTLSCSPISGHRSVSWYQQTPGQGLQFLFEYFSETQRNKGNFPGRFSGRQFSNSRSEMNVSTLELGDSALYLCASSFFGDRTATNEKLFFGSGTQLSVL.

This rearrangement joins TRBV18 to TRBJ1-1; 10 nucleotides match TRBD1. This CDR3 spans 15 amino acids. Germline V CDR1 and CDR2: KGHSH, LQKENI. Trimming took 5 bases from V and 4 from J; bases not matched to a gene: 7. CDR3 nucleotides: TGTGCCAGCTCAACCGGGACAGGGGTCACCACTGAAGCTTTCTTT. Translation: CASSTGTGVTTEAFF.

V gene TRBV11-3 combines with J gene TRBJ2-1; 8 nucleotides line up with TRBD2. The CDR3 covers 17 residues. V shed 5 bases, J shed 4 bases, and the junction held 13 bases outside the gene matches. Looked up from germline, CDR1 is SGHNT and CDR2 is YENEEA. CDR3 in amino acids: CASSRPSGTRSYNEQFF. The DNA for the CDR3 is TGTGCCAGCAGCCGACCCTCCGGGACTAGGTCTTACAATGAGCAGTTCTTC.

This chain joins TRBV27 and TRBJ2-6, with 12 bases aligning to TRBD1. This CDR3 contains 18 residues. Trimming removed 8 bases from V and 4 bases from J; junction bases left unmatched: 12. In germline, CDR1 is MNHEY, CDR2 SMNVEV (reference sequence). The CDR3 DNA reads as TGTGCCAGCCGAAAGACGGGACAGGGGGCGCAGGGGGCCAACGTCCTGACTTTC. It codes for CASRKTGQGAQGANVLTF.

The CDR3 bases are TGTGCCAGCAGCTTGACGGGCGAGCAGTACTTC. As protein: CASSLTGEQYF. The rearrangement joins TRBV5-4 to TRBJ2-7; D gene uncertain. The CDR3 runs to 11 residues. The V and J ends lost 1 base and 6 bases respectively, with 5 bases between them. Germline assignment: CDR1 SGHNT and CDR2 YYREEE (reference sequence).

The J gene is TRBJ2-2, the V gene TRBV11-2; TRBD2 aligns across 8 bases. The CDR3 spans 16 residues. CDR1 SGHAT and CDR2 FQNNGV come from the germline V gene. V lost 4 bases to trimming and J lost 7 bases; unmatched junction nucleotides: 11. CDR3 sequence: CASSWTAGEAGGELFF. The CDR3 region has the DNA TGTGCCAGCAGCTGGACAGCGGGAGAGGCGGGCGGGGAGCTGTTTTTT.

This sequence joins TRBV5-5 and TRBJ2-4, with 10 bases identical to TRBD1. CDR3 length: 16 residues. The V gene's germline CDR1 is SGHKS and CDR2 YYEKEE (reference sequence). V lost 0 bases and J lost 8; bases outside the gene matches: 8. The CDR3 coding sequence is TGTGCCAGCAGCTTGGTGGGTTCCGGGACAGGGGACATTCAGTACTTC. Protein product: CASSLVGSGTGDIQYF. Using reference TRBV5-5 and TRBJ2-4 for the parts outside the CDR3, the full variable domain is DAGVTQSPTHLIKTRGQQVTLRCSPISGHKSVSWYQQVLGQGPQFIFQYYEKEERGRGNFPDRFSARQFPNYSSELNVNALLLGDSALYLCASSLVGSGTGDIQYFGAGTRLSVL.

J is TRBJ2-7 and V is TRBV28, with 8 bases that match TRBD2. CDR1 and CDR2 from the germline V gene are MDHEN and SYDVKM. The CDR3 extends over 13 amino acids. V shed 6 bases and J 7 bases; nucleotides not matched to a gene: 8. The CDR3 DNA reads TGTGCCAGCAGAGGAGCGGGAGTAGAAGAGCAGTACTTC. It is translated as CASRGAGVEEQYF.

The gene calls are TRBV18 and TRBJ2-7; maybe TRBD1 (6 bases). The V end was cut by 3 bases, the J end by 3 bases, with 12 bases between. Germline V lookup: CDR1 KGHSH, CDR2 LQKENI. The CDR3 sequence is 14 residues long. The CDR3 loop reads CASSPRAGDYEQYF. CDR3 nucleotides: TGTGCCAGCTCACCGCGGGCAGGGGACTACGAGCAGTACTTC.

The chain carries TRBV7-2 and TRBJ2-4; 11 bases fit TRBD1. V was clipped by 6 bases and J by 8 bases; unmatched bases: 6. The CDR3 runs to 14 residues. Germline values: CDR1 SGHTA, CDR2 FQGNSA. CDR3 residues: CASRTGTGGDIQYF. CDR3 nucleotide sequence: TGTGCCAGCAGAACCGGGACAGGGGGGGACATTCAGTACTTC. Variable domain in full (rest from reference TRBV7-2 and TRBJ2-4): GAGVSQSPSNKVTEKGKDVELRCDPISGHTALYWYRQSLGQGLEFLIYFQGNSAPDKSGLPSDRFSAERTGGSVSTLTIQRTQQEDSAVYLCASRTGTGGDIQYFGAGTRLSVL.

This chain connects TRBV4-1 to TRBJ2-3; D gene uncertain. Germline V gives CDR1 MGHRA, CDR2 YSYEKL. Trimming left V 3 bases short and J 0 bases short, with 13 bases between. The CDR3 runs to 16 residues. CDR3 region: CASSHVAGGSTDTQYF. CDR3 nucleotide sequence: TGCGCCAGCAGCCACGTCGCTGGCGGTAGCACAGATACGCAGTATTTT.

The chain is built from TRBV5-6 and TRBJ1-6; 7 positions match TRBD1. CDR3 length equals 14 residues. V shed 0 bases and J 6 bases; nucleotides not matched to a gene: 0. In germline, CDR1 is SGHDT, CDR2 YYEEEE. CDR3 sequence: CASSLGQGNSPLHF. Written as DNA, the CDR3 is TGTGCCAGCAGCTTGGGACAGGGTAATTCACCCCTCCACTTT.

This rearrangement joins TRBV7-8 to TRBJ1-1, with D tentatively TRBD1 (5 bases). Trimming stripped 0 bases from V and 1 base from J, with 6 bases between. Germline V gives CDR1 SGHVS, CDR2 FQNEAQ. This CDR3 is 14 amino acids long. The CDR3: CASSLAGPNTEAFF. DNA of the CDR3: TGTGCCAGCAGCTTAGCGGGGCCGAACACTGAAGCTTTCTTT.

CDR3 amino acids: CASSPGLAGQETQYF. CDR3 in DNA: TGTGCCAGCTCACCGGGACTAGCGGGGCAAGAGACCCAGTACTTC. This sequence joins TRBV18 and TRBJ2-5; 13 nucleotides agree with TRBD2. The V gene end was trimmed by 3 bases and the J gene end by 2 bases; junction bases not matched to a gene: 0. Germline CDR1 KGHSH, CDR2 LQKENI. This CDR3 comprises 15 residues. Full variable domain (remainder filled in from reference TRBV18 and TRBJ2-5): NAGVMQNPRHLVRRRGQEARLRCSPMKGHSHVYWYRQLPEEGLKFMVYLQKENIIDESGMPKERFSAEFPKEGPSILRIQQVVRGDSAAYFCASSPGLAGQETQYFGPGTRLLVL.

This chain's CDR3 is CASSEEDRGSGYTF. CDR3 nucleotides: TGTGCCAGCAGCGAGGAGGACAGGGGGTCTGGCTACACCTTC. The V and J genes are TRBV28 and TRBJ1-2, with 10 bases fitting TRBD1. With 6 bases clipped from V and 7 bases from J, the junction kept 8 bases outside the gene matches. This CDR3 is built from 14 residues. CDR1 MDHEN and CDR2 SYDVKM come from the germline V gene.

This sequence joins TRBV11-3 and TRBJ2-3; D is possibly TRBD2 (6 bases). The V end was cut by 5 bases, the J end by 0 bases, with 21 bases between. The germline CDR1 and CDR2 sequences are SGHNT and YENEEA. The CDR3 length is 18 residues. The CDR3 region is CASSRPRGTGGSTDTQYF. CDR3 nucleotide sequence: TGTGCCAGCAGCCGCCCACGGGGTACCGGGGGTAGCACAGATACGCAGTATTTT.

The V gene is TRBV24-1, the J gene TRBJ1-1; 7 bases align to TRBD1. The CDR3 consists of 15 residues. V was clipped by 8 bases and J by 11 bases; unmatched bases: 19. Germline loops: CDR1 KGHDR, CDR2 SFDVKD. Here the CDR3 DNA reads TGTGCCACCACCTCCCCCCACAGGTCAACAGGGGTCGCTTTCTTT. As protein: CATTSPHRSTGVAFF.

CDR3 sequence reads: CASSPAGTGGEQYF. CDR3 nucleotides: TGTGCCAGCAGTCCGGCCGGGACAGGTGGCGAGCAGTACTTC. The V call is TRBV28, the J call TRBJ2-7, with 8 bases that match TRBD1. Germline V CDR1 and CDR2: MDHEN, SYDVKM. The length of the CDR3 is 14 residues. With V trimmed by 5 bases and J by 6 bases, 9 bases remained unmatched.

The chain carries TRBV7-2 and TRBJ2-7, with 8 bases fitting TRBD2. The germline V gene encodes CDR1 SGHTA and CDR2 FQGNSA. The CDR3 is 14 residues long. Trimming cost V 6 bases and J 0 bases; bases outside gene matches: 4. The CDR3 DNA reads TGTGCCAGCAGGGGCGGGGGGAGCTCCTACGAGCAGTACTTC. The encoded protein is CASRGGGSSYEQYF.

CDR3 in amino acids: CASIKQQGDTEAFF. The CDR3 nucleotides are TGTGCCAGCATTAAACAACAGGGGGACACTGAAGCTTTCTTT. The rearrangement uses TRBV6-5 and TRBJ1-1, with 8 bases matching TRBD1. The trim removed 7 bases at V and 3 bases at J, leaving 7 bases unmatched. Germline V gives CDR1 MNHEY, CDR2 SVGAGI. This CDR3 spans 14 amino acids.

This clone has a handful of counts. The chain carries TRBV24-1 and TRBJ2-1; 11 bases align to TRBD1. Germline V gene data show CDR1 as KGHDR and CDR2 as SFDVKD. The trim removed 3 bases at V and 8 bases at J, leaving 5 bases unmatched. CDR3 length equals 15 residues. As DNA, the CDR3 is TGTGCCACCAGTGATGTCGGGACAGGGGGTTATGAGCAGTTCTTC. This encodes CATSDVGTGGYEQFF.

CDR3 amino acids: CASSLAGGTEAFF. DNA of the CDR3: TGTGCCAGCAGCTTAGCAGGGGGCACTGAAGCTTTCTTT. J is TRBJ1-1 and V is TRBV11-2; 7 bases match TRBD1. V was pared by 1 base and J by 4 bases, with 0 bases of the junction left unmatched. The CDR3 has 13 residues. Germline V gene sequence: CDR1 SGHAT, CDR2 FQNNGV.

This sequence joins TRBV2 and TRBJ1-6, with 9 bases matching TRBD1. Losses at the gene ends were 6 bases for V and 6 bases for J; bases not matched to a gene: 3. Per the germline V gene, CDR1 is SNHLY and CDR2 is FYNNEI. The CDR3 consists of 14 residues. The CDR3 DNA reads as TGTGCCAGCAGCGTGGACAGGGGTAATTCACCCCTCCACTTT. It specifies CASSVDRGNSPLHF. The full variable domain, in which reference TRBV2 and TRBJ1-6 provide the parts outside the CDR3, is EPEVTQTPSHQVTQMGQEVILRCVPISNHLYFYWYRQILGQKVEFLVSFYNNEISEKSEIFDDQFSVERPDGSNFTLKIRSTKLEDSAMYFCASSVDRGNSPLHFGNGTRLTVT.

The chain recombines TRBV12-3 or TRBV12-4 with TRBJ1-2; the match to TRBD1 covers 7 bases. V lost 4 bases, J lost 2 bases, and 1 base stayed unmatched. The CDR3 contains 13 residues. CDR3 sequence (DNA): TGTGCCAGCAGTTCACAGGGGAACTATGGCTACACCTTC. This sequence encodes CASSSQGNYGYTF.